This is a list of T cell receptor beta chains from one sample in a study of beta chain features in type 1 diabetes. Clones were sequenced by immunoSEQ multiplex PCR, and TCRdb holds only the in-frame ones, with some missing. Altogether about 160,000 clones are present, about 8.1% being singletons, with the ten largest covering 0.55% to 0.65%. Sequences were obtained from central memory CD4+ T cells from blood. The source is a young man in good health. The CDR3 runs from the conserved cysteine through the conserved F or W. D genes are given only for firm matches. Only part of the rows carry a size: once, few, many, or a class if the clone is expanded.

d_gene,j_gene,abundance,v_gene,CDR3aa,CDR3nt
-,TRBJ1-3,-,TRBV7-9,CASSLESSVGNTIYF,TGTGCCAGCAGCTTAGAATCGTCAGTCGGAAACACCATATATTTT
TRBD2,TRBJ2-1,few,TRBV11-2,CASSPSGTAGGVYNEQFF,TGTGCCAGCAGCCCCAGCGGGACGGCGGGAGGAGTTTACAATGAGCAGTTCTTC
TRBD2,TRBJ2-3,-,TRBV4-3,CASSQGPSGALTDTQYF,TGCGCCAGCAGCCAAGGGCCTAGCGGAGCCCTCACAGATACGCAGTATTTT
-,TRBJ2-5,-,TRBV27,CASSLARNQETQYF,TGTGCCAGCAGTTTGGCACGAAACCAAGAGACCCAGTACTTC
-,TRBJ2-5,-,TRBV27,CASSHNQETQYF,TGTGCCAGCAGTCACAACCAAGAGACCCAGTACTTC
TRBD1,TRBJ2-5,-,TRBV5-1,CASSLGRGQSNQETQYF,TGCGCCAGCAGCTTGGGTCGGGGACAGTCCAACCAAGAGACCCAGTACTTC
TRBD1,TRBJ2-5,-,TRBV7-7,CASSLAGQGEGETQYF,TGTGCTAGCAGCTTAGCCGGACAGGGGGAAGGGGAGACCCAGTACTTC
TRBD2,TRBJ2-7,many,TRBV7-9,CASSSAGLASEQYF,TGTGCCAGCAGCTCCGCGGGACTAGCGAGTGAGCAGTACTTC
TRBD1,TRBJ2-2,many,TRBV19,CASSPRQGYTGELFF,TGTGCCAGTAGTCCCCGACAGGGCTACACCGGGGAGCTGTTTTTT
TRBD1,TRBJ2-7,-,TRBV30,CAWRAPGQGINEQYF,TGTGCCTGGAGGGCCCCCGGACAGGGTATTAACGAGCAGTACTTC
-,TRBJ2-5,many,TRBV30,CAWSVNGQSQETQYF,TGTGCCTGGAGTGTAAATGGACAGTCCCAAGAGACCCAGTACTTC
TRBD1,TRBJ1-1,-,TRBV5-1,CASSQGQEGTEAFF,TGCGCCAGCAGCCAAGGACAGGAGGGGACTGAAGCTTTCTTT
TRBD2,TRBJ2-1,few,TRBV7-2,CASSPSGGVDEQFF,TGTGCCAGCAGCCCCAGCGGGGGGGTGGATGAGCAGTTCTTC
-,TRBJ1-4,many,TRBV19,CASTRDEKLFF,TGTGCCAGTACCCGAGATGAAAAACTGTTTTTT
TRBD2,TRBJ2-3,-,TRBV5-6,CASSDSGGAGTDTQYF,TGTGCCAGCAGCGATAGCGGGGGGGCCGGCACAGATACGCAGTATTTT
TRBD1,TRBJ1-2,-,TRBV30,CAWEGQGYGNYGYTF,TGTGCCTGGGAAGGACAGGGGTATGGCAACTATGGCTACACCTTC
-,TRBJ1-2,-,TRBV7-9,CASSRGGSPANYGYTF,TGTGCCAGCAGCCGGGGGGGCAGCCCGGCTAACTATGGCTACACCTTC
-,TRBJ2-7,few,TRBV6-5,CASSMYSLGSYEQYF,TGTGCCAGCAGTATGTACAGCTTGGGCTCCTACGAGCAGTACTTC
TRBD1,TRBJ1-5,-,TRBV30,CAWSALGQGSQPQHF,TGTGCCTGGAGTGCCCTGGGACAGGGGAGCCAGCCCCAGCATTTT
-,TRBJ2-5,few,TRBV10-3,CAISEMTSDRASQYF,TGTGCCATCAGTGAGATGACTAGTGACAGGGCGAGCCAGTACTTC
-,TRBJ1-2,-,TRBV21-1,CASSKQGARYGYTF,TGTGCCAGCAGCAAACAGGGGGCGCGGTATGGCTACACCTTC
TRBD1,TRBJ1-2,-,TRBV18,CASSPRQGARSYGYTF,TGTGCCAGCTCACCACGGCAGGGGGCTCGGAGCTATGGCTACACCTTC
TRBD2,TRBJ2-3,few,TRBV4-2,CASSQGHSGSRPSTDTQYF,TGTGCCAGCAGCCAAGGACATAGCGGGAGTCGCCCTAGCACAGATACGCAGTATTTT
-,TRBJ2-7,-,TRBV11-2,CASSLDRFRKNYEQYF,TGTGCCAGCAGCTTAGATCGTTTCAGGAAGAACTACGAGCAGTACTTC
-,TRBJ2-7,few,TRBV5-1,CASGTGTFHSYEQYF,TGCGCCAGCGGGACCGGGACTTTTCATTCCTACGAGCAGTACTTC
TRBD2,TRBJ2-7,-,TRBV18,CASSPPVAGVSYEQYF,TGTGCCAGCTCACCACCGGTAGCGGGGGTGTCCTACGAGCAGTACTTC
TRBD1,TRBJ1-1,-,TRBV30,CAWSTTGGTEAFF,TGTGCCTGGAGTACCACAGGGGGCACTGAAGCTTTCTTT
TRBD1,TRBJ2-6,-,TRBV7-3,CASSLPGGQGSGANVLTF,TGTGCCAGCAGTTTACCGGGGGGACAGGGATCTGGGGCCAACGTCCTGACTTTC
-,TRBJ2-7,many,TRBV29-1,CSVEIAGYEQYF,TGCAGCGTTGAGATCGCGGGGTACGAGCAGTACTTC
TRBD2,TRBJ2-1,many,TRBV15,CATSRDMASGYNEQFF,TGTGCCACCAGCAGAGATATGGCTAGCGGATACAATGAGCAGTTCTTC
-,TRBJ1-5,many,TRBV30,CAWSVSPIRAHNQPQHF,TGTGCCTGGAGTGTATCCCCAATCAGGGCGCACAATCAGCCCCAGCATTTT
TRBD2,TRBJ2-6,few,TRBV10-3,CAISEAGRDGANVLTF,TGTGCCATCAGTGAGGCAGGGAGGGACGGGGCCAACGTCCTGACTTTC
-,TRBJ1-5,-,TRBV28,CASSSNQGFQPQHF,TGTGCCAGCAGTTCAAACCAGGGGTTTCAGCCCCAGCATTTT
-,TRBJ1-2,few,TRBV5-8,CASSFGHDGYTF,TGTGCCAGCAGCTTTGGACATGATGGCTACACCTTC
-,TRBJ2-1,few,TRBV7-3,CASSPPGKDEQFF,TGTGCCAGCAGCCCCCCAGGGAAAGATGAGCAGTTCTTC
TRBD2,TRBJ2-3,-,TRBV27,CASRAGGVSDTQYF,TGTGCCAGCAGAGCGGGAGGAGTTTCAGATACGCAGTATTTT
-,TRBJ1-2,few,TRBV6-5,CASSPARTSYGYTF,TGTGCCAGCAGTCCAGCCAGGACTTCCTATGGCTACACCTTC
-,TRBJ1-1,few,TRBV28,CASRDSSGVAFF,TGTGCCAGCAGGGACTCCTCTGGAGTAGCTTTCTTT
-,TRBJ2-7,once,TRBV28,CASSLGRVHEQYF,TGTGCCAGCAGTTTGGGCAGGGTGCACGAGCAGTACTTC
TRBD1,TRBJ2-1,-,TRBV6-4,CASSRDSDPYNEQFF,TGTGCCAGCAGTCGGGACAGCGACCCCTACAATGAGCAGTTCTTC
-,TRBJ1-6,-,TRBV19,CASSVNGNSPLHF,TGTGCCAGTAGTGTTAACGGGAATTCACCCCTCCACTTT
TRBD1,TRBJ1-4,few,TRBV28,CASSSPRGDRGEKLFF,TGTGCCAGCAGTTCCCCCCGAGGGGACAGGGGTGAAAAACTGTTTTTT
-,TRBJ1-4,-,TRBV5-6,CASSLRQNEKLFF,TGTGCCAGCAGCCTAAGACAGAATGAAAAACTGTTTTTT
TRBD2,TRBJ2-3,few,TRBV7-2,CASSFHQRLAGTRGNTQYF,TGTGCCAGCAGCTTCCACCAGAGACTAGCGGGGACCAGGGGAAATACGCAGTATTTT
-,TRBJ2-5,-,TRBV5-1,CASSLAETQYF,TGCGCCAGCAGCTTGGCGGAGACCCAGTACTTC
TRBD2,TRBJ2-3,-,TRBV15,CATSREAGASTDTQYF,TGTGCCACCAGCAGAGAAGCGGGGGCTAGCACAGATACGCAGTATTTT
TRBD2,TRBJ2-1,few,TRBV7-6,CASSRGASGYNEQFF,TGTGCCAGCAGCCGAGGGGCTAGCGGGTACAATGAGCAGTTCTTC
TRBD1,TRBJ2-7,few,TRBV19,CASSILSAGGYEQYF,TGTGCCAGTAGTATTCTGTCGGCAGGGGGCTACGAGCAGTACTTC
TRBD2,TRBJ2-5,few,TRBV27,CASSRFVLAGGPLNPTQETQYF,TGTGCCAGCAGTCGTTTCGTTCTAGCGGGGGGGCCGCTAAACCCGACGCAAGAGACCCAGTACTTC
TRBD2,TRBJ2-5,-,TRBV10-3,CAISAAGGQETQYF,TGTGCCATCAGCGCCGCGGGAGGCCAAGAGACCCAGTACTTC
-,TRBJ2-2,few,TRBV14,CASSNTNTGELFF,TGTGCCAGCAGCAACACGAACACCGGGGAGCTGTTTTTT
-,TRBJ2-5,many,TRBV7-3,CASSETVNKETQYF,TGTGCCAGCAGCGAGACAGTTAACAAAGAGACCCAGTACTTC
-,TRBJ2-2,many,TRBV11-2,CASSIQGSGELFF,TGTGCCAGCAGCATACAGGGATCCGGGGAGCTGTTTTTT